The 20 T cell receptor beta chains in this list originate from one sample, sequenced in a study of shared clonotypes between healthy human individuals (dated by TCRdb to about 2020). Library preparation employed the immunoSEQ multiplex PCR assay. Sourced from immuneACCESS, this table was stored by TCRdb with only in-frame sequences that have V and J called. A share of the clones is absent; for the studies checked, an unresolved V gene accounts for under half, and the remainder has no known explanation. The sample table lists about 730,000 clones, around 70% of them with a count of one. Of the sample, less than 2% falls within the top ten clones. Sequenced: memory CD4+ T cells sorted from blood. The sample's cell subset or site label, decoded: CD45RA-negative fraction. The receptors derive from a woman aged 30 to 39 in good health.

V usage is TRBV28 and J usage is TRBJ1-3; 8 nucleotides agree with TRBD1. The CDR3 is 13 residues long. The trim removed 8 bases at V and 8 bases at J, leaving 8 bases unmatched. The germline V gene has CDR1 MDHEN and CDR2 SYDVKM. CDR3 in amino acids: CASGQGFVDTIYF. In DNA, the CDR3 is TGTGCCAGCGGACAGGGCTTCGTGGACACCATATATTTT.

This clone has a single count. The V call is TRBV4-1, the J call TRBJ2-7, with TRBD1 matching over 7 bases. The germline CDR1 and CDR2 sequences are MGHRA and YSYEKL. The CDR3 runs 14 residues. V lost 4 bases and J lost 2; bases outside the gene matches: 5. The CDR3 sequence is CASSPQGPPYEQYF. CDR3 DNA sequence: TGCGCCAGCAGCCCACAGGGGCCCCCCTACGAGCAGTACTTC.

The chain combines TRBV30 with TRBJ2-1, with a tentative D call TRBD1 (5 bases). V lost 2 bases and J lost 12, with 17 bases in between. The CDR3 covers 13 residues. Germline CDR1 is GTSNPN and CDR2 is SVGIG (reference sequence). The CDR3 coding sequence is TGTGCCTGGAGTACCCAGGGAAATCCACGGCAGTTCTTC. This codes for CAWSTQGNPRQFF.

This clone appeared a few times. The V call is TRBV6-1, the J call TRBJ2-1, with 8 bases lining up with TRBD2. Trimming at V came to 3 bases and at J to 5 bases, leaving 3 bases not matched to a gene. The CDR3 is 14 amino acids. Germline CDR1 and CDR2: MNHNS and SASEGT. CDR3 DNA: TGTGCCAGCAGTGACGGGACTAGAAACAATGAGCAGTTCTTC. Residues: CASSDGTRNNEQFF.

This clone showed up just once. The CDR3 protein is CASSKEQGANIQYF. The CDR3 DNA reads as TGTGCCAGCAGCAAAGAACAGGGGGCGAACATTCAGTACTTC. The rearrangement uses TRBV21-1 and TRBJ2-4; TRBD1, the table's D call, lacks a check against the DNA. TRBV21-1 is labeled a pseudogene. The CDR3 spans 14 residues.

This clone was recorded a few times. CDR3 DNA sequence: TGTGCCAGCAGCTTAGTTTTGGGACAGCCCCAGCATTTT. It codes for CASSLVLGQPQHF. The rearrangement uses TRBV7-9 and TRBJ1-5; D call uncertain. CDR1 and CDR2 (germline): SEHNR, FQNEAQ (reference sequence). V lost 1 base to trimming and J lost 7 bases, with 8 bases between them. The length of the CDR3 is 13 residues. Looking up the rest from reference TRBV7-9 and TRBJ1-5 gives the full variable domain: DTGVSQNPRHKITKRGQNVTFRCDPISEHNRLYWYRQTLGQGPEFLTYFQNEAQLEKSRLLSDRFSAERPKGSFSTLEIQRTEQGDSAMYLCASSLVLGQPQHFGDGTRLSIL.

The V call is TRBV4-2, the J call TRBJ1-1; 8 bases are shared with TRBD1. Germline V lookup: CDR1 LGHNA, CDR2 YNFKEQ. With V trimmed by 5 bases and J by 8 bases, 4 bases remained unmatched. The CDR3 loop spans 12 amino acids. The CDR3 region has the DNA TGTGCCAGCAGCTCGTGGACAGGGGAAGCTTTCTTT. Its protein product is CASSSWTGEAFF.

The chain couples TRBV7-8 to TRBJ2-7; no clear D gene. V lost 6 bases and J 5 bases, leaving 14 bases between the germline ends. This CDR3 has 13 amino acids. The germline gives CDR1 SGHVS, CDR2 FQNEAQ. CDR3 residues: CASRKRSSNEQYF. CDR3 sequence (DNA): TGTGCCAGCAGGAAGCGATCGTCCAACGAGCAGTACTTC.

In its sample, this clone was seen once. This chain connects TRBV18 to TRBJ2-3; 8 bases fit TRBD1. V shed 3 bases, J shed 10 bases, and the junction held 6 bases outside the gene matches. Germline values: CDR1 KGHSH, CDR2 LQKENI. CDR3 length: 13 amino acids. The CDR3 nucleotides read TGTGCCAGCTCACCGACAGGGGCCCAAGCGCAGTATTTT. It translates to CASSPTGAQAQYF.

This clone was observed once. The chain recombines TRBV6-5 with TRBJ2-5, with a weak D call TRBD1 (6 bases). The germline gives CDR1 MNHEY, CDR2 SVGAGI. With 6 bases removed from V and 7 bases from J, the gap between germline ends came to 15 bases. The CDR3 loop spans 13 amino acids. CDR3 sequence: CASRTGGRGTQYF. CDR3 in DNA: TGTGCCAGCAGGACAGGAGGCAGAGGGACCCAGTACTTC.

CDR3 coding DNA: TGTGCCAGCAGCTTAGAGAGCGGGAGAGGCAATGAGCAGTTCTTC. It codes for CASSLESGRGNEQFF. V gene TRBV11-3 combines with J gene TRBJ2-1; TRBD2 aligns across 8 bases. Germline CDR1 and CDR2: SGHNT and YENEEA. The CDR3 contains 15 residues. Germline trimming cut 0 bases from V and 6 bases from J; bases unmatched to any gene: 4. The full variable domain, with the rest looked up from reference TRBV11-3 and TRBJ2-1, is EAGVVQSPRYKIIEKKQPVAFWCNPISGHNTLYWYLQNLGQGPELLIRYENEEAVDDSQLPKDRFSAERLKGVDSTLKIQPAELGDSAVYLCASSLESGRGNEQFFGPGTRLTVL.

The rearrangement uses TRBV11-2 and TRBJ2-7; 8 bases align to TRBD1. The J segment lost 0 bases and the V segment lost 6 bases, leaving 4 bases of the junction unmatched. Germline CDR1 SGHAT, CDR2 FQNNGV. The CDR3 contains 14 residues. This chain's CDR3 is CASRTTGVSYEQYF. The CDR3, as DNA: TGTGCCAGCAGGACGACAGGGGTCTCCTACGAGCAGTACTTC.

The V and J genes are TRBV6-5 and TRBJ1-1; perhaps TRBD1 as D (5 bases). V gave up 2 bases and J gave up 1 base, with 11 bases separating them. This CDR3 comprises 15 residues. Germline V lookup: CDR1 MNHEY, CDR2 SVGAGI. CDR3 amino acids: CASSYTGRGNTEAFF. The DNA of the CDR3 is TGTGCCAGCAGTTACACGGGGCGCGGGAACACTGAAGCTTTCTTT.

In nucleotides, the CDR3 is TGTGCCAGCAGCCAGGGACAGGGAAGTCTATACGAGCAGTACTTC. This gives the protein CASSQGQGSLYEQYF. The rearrangement joins TRBV11-2 to TRBJ2-7, with TRBD1 identical over 9 bases. CDR3 size: 15 residues. V was clipped by 5 bases and J by 4 bases; unmatched bases: 9. CDR1 is SGHAT, CDR2 FQNNGV, per germline.

This chain connects TRBV18 to TRBJ2-1, with TRBD1 matching 7 bases. Germline lookup yields CDR1 KGHSH and CDR2 LQKENI. The trim removed 3 bases at V and 5 bases at J, leaving 4 bases unmatched. The CDR3 has 14 amino acids. The CDR3 nucleotides read TGTGCCAGCTCACCCCGGACAGGCGACAATGAGCAGTTCTTC. Its protein is CASSPRTGDNEQFF.

The chain is built from TRBV7-8 and TRBJ2-1; the match to TRBD1 covers 11 bases. The CDR3 contains 14 residues. After removal of 5 bases from V and 9 bases from J, the junction contained 6 bases not matched to a gene. Germline V gene lookup returns CDR1 SGHVS and CDR2 FQNEAQ. The CDR3 DNA is TGTGCCAGCAGCGCCAGGACAGGGGGCGGTGAGCAGTTCTTC. It codes for CASSARTGGGEQFF.

In its sample, this clone was seen a few times. The chain has TRBV28 and TRBJ2-4, with 13 nucleotides matching TRBD2. Germline CDR1 and CDR2: MDHEN and SYDVKM. With 6 bases clipped from V and 5 bases from J, the junction kept 7 bases outside the gene matches. The CDR3 runs to 16 residues. CDR3 nucleotide sequence: TGTGCCAGCAGACTAGCGGGAGGGTTGTGGGAAAACATTCAGTACTTC. As protein: CASRLAGGLWENIQYF.

The chain carries TRBV27 and TRBJ2-1; a weak D match, TRBD2 (6 bases). V lost 6 bases to trimming and J lost 0 bases, with 18 bases between them. Germline V CDR1 and CDR2: MNHEY, SMNVEV (reference sequence). This CDR3 is built from 17 residues. CDR3 amino acids: CASSPGTPFSSYNEQFF. CDR3 bases: TGTGCCAGCAGCCCGGGGACTCCATTTAGCTCCTACAATGAGCAGTTCTTC.

The genes are TRBV7-9 and TRBJ1-1; D is unclear. Germline-derived CDR1 and CDR2 are SEHNR and FQNEAQ (reference sequence). The CDR3 spans 13 residues. The V and J ends lost 7 bases and 1 base respectively, with 10 bases between them. This CDR3 is CASTPGWNTEAFF. The CDR3 nucleotides read TGTGCCAGCACCCCCGGGTGGAACACTGAAGCTTTCTTT.

A single count supports this clone. The V and J genes are TRBV28 and TRBJ2-7, with TRBD2 matching 10 bases. Germline-derived CDR1 and CDR2 are MDHEN and SYDVKM. The CDR3 has 16 amino acids. V lost 7 bases to trimming and J lost 0 bases; unmatched junction nucleotides: 9. For the CDR3, the DNA is TGTGCCAGCACCCCTAGCGGGAGTGCCCTCTCCTACGAGCAGTACTTC. This encodes CASTPSGSALSYEQYF.